Sequencing of this T cell receptor (beta chain) was carried out in a study of monozygotic twins with inflammatory bowel disease. Per germline, CDR1 SQVTM and CDR2 ANQGSEA. CDR3 size: 11 residues. TCRdb re-called the 5' RACE reads; one entry per CDR3 protein, DNA not given. The sample spans some 330,000 distinct CDR3 sequences; the ten largest clones claim 5.6%. Note on this clonotype: Its cognate antigen is unknown.

Study findings and constraints: Individual T cell subtypes were not distinguishable. In patient repertoires, differing immunosuppressive treatments may have added some variability.

This sequence joins TRBV29-1 and TRBJ2-7; TCRdb outputs TRBD1, but without DNA this stays unchecked. Sequencing was performed on blood. The origin of this receptor is a human donor with ulcerative colitis or Crohn's disease, or a healthy co-twin of an affected twin (not recorded which). The CDR3 reads CSVTDRNEQYF.